Below, one T cell receptor beta chain is given with its context. Its target antigen remains unknown. Base-call qualities are not available, and no considerably larger clone is one nucleotide away. The data belong to a study of T cell responses to AZD1222 COVID-19 vaccine (dated by TCRdb to the early 2020s). For the wider study: AZD1222 recipients with second doses at about 4 weeks or about 12 weeks were pooled, because spike-specific TCR depth and breadth did not differ between schedules. TCR sequencing was performed for about 250 trial participants, of whom about 210 were given two doses of AZD1222 and around 25 were given two doses of MenACWY control vaccine. Trial participants were enrolled into age subgroups of 18-55, 56-69 and 70-plus years, which contained around 140, 26 and 57 TCR-sequenced participants, respectively. Points the paper makes about the study in general: The vaccine-associated CD4 TCRs covered the entire spike protein, and the dominant responses fell in regions 160-218 and 743-854. Reportedly, close to half of the unique spike-specific TCRs recognized epitopes lying outside the regions that are mutated in the B.1.351 and B.1.1.7 variants. Because no day 14 peak-response samples were available, repertoires were characterized only after the peak T cell response. Spike-specific TCR breadth and depth rose significantly after two AZD1222 doses compared with day 0 and with MenACWY recipients. Conclusions about previously exposed vaccinees were limited because only six AZD1222 recipients were SARS-CoV-2 seropositive at baseline. Participants were mostly white British, with more females than males. The authors suggested clonal diversity may have been underestimated. In the small 56-69-year group, the increase in depth fell short of significance, most likely because of low power.

The sample's time point label, in plain terms: baseline before first vaccination. The vaccinee samples were drawn from two UK trials, COV001 and COV002, one of which was a single-blind randomized controlled phase 2/3 trial testing AZD1222 (ChAdOx1 nCoV-19) in healthy adults. For TCRbeta chain sequencing, PBMC samples were collected from trial participants at day 0 and at day 28 after the second dose. The CDR3 regions of human TCRbeta chains were subjected to immunosequencing. Processing in the source paper ran as follows. Repertoire TCRs were checked for matches against a reference library of SARS-CoV-2-specific TCRs that had been generated using the MIRA antigen-specificity platform. Breadth meant the fraction of unique TCRs that were SARS-CoV-2-associated, whereas depth meant the fraction of total T cells that were SARS-CoV-2-associated. Each spike-specific TCR was assigned to its reactive spike region and to a CD4 or CD8 class using the MIRA data. Log10-transformed breadth and depth values were compared by one-way ANOVA with Sidak's multiple comparisons tests. TCRdb took over this immuneACCESS table, retaining in-frame rearrangements with V and J assigned. Such tables are incomplete; in checked studies, under half of the missing clones stem from an unresolved V gene, and the remainder is unexplained. V and J calls plus clone size are reproduced from that table; the DNA served to infer D and trimming. This sample lists over 50,000 clones; about 87% were detected once. Jointly, the top ten make up under 15% of the sample.

The germline V gene (reference sequence) sets CDR1 to SGHNT and CDR2 to YYREEE. Ends trimmed: V by 4 bases, J by 5 bases; bases unmatched to a gene: 8. Its CDR3 holds 15 amino acids, cysteine through phenylalanine. Only the CDR3 DNA stays, 45 bases, in frame from base 1. The sequence derives from an adult in good health. The starting material was peripheral blood, obtained on day 0 of AZD1222 vaccination. The sequence is built from TRBV5-4 and TRBJ2-2; TRBD1 fits 7 bases in the junction. The CDR3: CASSLGTAGTGELFF. The bases are TGTGCCAGCAGCCTGGGGACAGCTGGAACCGGGGAGCTGTTTTTT.